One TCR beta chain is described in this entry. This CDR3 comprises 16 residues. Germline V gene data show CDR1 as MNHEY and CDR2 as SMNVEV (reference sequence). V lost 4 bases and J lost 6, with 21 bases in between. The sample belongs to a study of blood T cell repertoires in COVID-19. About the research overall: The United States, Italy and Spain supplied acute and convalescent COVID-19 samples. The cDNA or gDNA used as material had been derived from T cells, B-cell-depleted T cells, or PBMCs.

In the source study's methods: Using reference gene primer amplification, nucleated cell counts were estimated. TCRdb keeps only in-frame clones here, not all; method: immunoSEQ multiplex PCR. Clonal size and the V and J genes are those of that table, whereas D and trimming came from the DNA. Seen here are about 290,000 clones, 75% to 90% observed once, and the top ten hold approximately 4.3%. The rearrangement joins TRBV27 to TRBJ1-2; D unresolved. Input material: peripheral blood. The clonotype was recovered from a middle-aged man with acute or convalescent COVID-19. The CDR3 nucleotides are TGTGCCAGCAGTTCCTATCGAGCGGCACTAGGCGATGGCTACACCTTC. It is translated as CASSSYRAALGDGYTF.